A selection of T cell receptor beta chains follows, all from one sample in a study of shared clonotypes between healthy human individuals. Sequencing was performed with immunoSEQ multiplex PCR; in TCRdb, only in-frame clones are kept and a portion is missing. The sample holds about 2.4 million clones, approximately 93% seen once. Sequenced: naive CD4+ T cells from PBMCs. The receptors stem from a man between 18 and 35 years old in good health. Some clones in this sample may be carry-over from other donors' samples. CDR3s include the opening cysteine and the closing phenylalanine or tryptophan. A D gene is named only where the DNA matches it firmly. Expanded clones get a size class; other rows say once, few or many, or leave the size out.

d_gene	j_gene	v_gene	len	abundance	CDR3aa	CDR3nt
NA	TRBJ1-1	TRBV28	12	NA	CASSPTGLQAFF	TGTGCCAGCAGCCCAACGGGGCTTCAAGCTTTCTTT
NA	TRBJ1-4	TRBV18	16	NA	CASSPIHSPTNEKLFF	TGTGCCAGCTCACCGATACACTCCCCAACTAATGAAAAACTGTTTTTT
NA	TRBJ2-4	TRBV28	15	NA	CASSLGTKAKNIQYF	TGTGCCAGCAGTTTAGGGACGAAAGCCAAAAACATTCAGTACTTC
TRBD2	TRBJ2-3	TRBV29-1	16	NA	CSVAGELAGGTDTQYF	TGCAGCGTTGCGGGGGAACTAGCGGGAGGCACAGATACGCAGTATTTT
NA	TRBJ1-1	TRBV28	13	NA	CASTPGLVTEAFF	TGTGCCAGCACCCCGGGACTTGTGACTGAAGCTTTCTTT
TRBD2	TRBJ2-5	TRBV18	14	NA	CASSPGLAGETQYF	TGTGCCAGCTCACCGGGACTAGCGGGTGAGACCCAGTACTTC
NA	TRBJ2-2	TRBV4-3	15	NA	CASSQDLRATGELFF	TGCGCCAGCAGCCAAGATCTGAGGGCCACCGGGGAGCTGTTTTTT
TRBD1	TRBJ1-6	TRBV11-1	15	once	CASSNWDRKGSPLHF	TGTGCCAGCAGCAATTGGGACAGGAAGGGTTCACCCCTCCACTTT
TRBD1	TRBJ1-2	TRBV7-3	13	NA	CASSQRQGFGYTF	TGTGCCAGCAGCCAACGACAGGGGTTTGGCTACACCTTC
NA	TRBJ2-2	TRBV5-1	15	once	CASRDGGGNTGELFF	TGCGCCAGCAGAGATGGTGGGGGAAACACCGGGGAGCTGTTTTTT
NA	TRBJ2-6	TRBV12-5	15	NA	CASGPGQSGANVLTF	TGTGCTAGTGGTCCGGGGCAGTCCGGGGCCAACGTCCTGACTTTC
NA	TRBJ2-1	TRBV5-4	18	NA	CASSLRRFSSGGTKEQFF	TGTGCCAGCAGCTTGAGGAGATTTAGTTCCGGGGGCACCAAGGAGCAGTTCTTC
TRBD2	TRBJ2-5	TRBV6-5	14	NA	CASSRTSGPGTQYF	TGTGCCAGCAGTCGGACTAGCGGGCCGGGGACCCAGTACTTC